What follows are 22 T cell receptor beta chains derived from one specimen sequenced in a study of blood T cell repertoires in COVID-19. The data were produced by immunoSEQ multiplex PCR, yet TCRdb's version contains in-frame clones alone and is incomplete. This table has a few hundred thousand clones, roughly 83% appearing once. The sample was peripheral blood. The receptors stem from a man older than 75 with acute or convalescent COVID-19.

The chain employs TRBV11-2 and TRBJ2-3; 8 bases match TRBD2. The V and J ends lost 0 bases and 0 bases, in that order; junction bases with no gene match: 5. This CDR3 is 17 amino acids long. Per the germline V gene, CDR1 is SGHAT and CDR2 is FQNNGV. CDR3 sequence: CASSLDGAGASTDTQYF. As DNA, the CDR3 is TGTGCCAGCAGCTTAGACGGAGCGGGGGCGAGCACAGATACGCAGTATTTT.

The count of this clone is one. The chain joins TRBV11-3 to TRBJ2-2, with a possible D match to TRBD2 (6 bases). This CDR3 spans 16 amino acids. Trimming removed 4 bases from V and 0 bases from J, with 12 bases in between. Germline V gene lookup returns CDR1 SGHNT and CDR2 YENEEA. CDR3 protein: CASSSLGGSNTGELFF. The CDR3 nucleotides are TGTGCCAGCAGCTCTTTGGGGGGATCGAACACCGGGGAGCTGTTTTTT.

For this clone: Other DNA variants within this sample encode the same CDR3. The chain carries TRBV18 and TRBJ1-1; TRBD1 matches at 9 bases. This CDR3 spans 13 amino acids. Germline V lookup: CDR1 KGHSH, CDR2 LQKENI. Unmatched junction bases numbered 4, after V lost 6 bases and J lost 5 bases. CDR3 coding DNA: TGTGCCAGCTCGCCGGACAGGGGAACTGAAGCTTTCTTT. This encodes CASSPDRGTEAFF. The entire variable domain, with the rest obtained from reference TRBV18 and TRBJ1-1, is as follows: NAGVMQNPRHLVRRRGQEARLRCSPMKGHSHVYWYRQLPEEGLKFMVYLQKENIIDESGMPKERFSAEFPKEGPSILRIQQVVRGDSAAYFCASSPDRGTEAFFGQGTRLTVV.

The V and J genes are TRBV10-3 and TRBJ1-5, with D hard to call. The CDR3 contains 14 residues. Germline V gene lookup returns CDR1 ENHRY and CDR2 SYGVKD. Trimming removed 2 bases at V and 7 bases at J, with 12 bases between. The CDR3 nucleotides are TGTGCCATCAGTGAGGAGCCACAGAACCAGCCCCAGCATTTT. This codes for CAISEEPQNQPQHF.

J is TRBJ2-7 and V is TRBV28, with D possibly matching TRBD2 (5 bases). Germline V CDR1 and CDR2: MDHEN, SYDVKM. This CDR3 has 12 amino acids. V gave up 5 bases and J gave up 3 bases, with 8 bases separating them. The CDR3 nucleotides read TGTGCCAGCAGTCGGGGTCTCTACGAGCAGTACTTC. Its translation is CASSRGLYEQYF.

The CDR3 spells CASSYEPGQMNTEAFF. The CDR3 bases are TGCGCCAGCAGCTATGAACCGGGACAGATGAACACTGAAGCTTTCTTT. The chain has TRBV5-1 and TRBJ1-1, with 7 positions matching TRBD1. The CDR3 runs to 16 residues. The V and J ends lost 3 bases and 0 bases, in that order; junction bases with no gene match: 8. Germline values: CDR1 SGHRS, CDR2 YFSETQ.

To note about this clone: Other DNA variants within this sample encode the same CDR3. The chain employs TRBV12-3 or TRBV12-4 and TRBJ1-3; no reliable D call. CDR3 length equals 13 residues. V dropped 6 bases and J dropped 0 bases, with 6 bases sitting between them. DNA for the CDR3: TGTGCCAGCAGCCTCGGCTCTGGAAACACCATATATTTT. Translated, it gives CASSLGSGNTIYF.

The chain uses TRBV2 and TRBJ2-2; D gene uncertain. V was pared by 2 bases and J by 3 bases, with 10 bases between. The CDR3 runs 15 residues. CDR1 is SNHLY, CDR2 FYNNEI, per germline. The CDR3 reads CASSETRSDTGELFF. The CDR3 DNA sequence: TGTGCCAGCAGTGAAACTCGATCGGACACCGGGGAGCTGTTTTTT.

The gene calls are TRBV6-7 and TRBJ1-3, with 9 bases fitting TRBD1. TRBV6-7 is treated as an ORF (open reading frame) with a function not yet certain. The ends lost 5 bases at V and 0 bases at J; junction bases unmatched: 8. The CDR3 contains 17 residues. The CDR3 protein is CASSTGTGSPSGNTIYF. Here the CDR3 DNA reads TGTGCCAGCAGTACCGGGACAGGGAGCCCCTCTGGAAACACCATATATTTT.

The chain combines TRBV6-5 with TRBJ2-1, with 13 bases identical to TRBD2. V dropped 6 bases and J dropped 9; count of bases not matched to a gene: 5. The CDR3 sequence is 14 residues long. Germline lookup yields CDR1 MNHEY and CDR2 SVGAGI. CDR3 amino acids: CASSSTSGRPEQFF. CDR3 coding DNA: TGTGCCAGCAGCTCGACTAGCGGGAGGCCTGAGCAGTTCTTC.

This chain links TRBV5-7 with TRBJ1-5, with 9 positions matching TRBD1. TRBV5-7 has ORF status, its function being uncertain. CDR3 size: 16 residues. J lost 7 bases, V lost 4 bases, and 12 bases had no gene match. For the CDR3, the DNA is TGTGCCAGCAGCACTAAAAAACAGGGGGCGAGACAGCCCCAGCATTTT. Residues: CASSTKKQGARQPQHF.

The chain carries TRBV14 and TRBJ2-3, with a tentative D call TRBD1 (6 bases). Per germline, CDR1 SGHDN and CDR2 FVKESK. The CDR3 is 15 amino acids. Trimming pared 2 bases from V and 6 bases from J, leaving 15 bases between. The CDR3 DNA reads TGTGCCAGCAGCCAAAGGGTGGGGGCGTGGGATACGCAGTATTTT. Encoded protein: CASSQRVGAWDTQYF. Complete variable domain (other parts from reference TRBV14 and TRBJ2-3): EAGVTQFPSHSVIEKGQTVTLRCDPISGHDNLYWYRRVMGKEIKFLLHFVKESKQDESGMPNNRFLAERTGGTYSTLKVQPAELEDSGVYFCASSQRVGAWDTQYFGPGTRLTVL.

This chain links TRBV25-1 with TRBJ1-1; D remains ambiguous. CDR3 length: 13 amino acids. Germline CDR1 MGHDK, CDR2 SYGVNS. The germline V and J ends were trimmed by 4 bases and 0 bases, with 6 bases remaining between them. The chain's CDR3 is CASSGELNTEAFF. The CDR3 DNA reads TGTGCCAGCAGTGGAGAATTGAACACTGAAGCTTTCTTT.

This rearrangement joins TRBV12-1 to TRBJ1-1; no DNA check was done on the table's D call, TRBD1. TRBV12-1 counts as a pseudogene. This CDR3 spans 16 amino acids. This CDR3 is CASSRTMTGGNTEAFF. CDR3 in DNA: TGTGCCAGCAGCCGAACCATGACAGGGGGGAACACTGAAGCTTTCTTT.

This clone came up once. CDR3 amino acids: CASSQSMAGRAGNTIYF. The CDR3 DNA reads as TGCGCCAGCAGCCAATCTATGGCGGGCCGCGCGGGAAACACCATATATTTT. This chain uses TRBV4-3 with TRBJ1-3; unclear D gene. The germline V gene has CDR1 LGHNA and CDR2 YSLEER. CDR3 length: 17 residues. With 2 bases removed from V and 4 bases from J, the gap between germline ends came to 18 bases.

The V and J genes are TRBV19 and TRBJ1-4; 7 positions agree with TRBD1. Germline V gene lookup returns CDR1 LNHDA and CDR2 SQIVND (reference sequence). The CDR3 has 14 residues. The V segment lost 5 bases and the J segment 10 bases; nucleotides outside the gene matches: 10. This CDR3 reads CASSLQGPASKLFF. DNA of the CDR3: TGTGCCAGTAGTCTACAGGGGCCTGCATCAAAACTGTTTTTT.

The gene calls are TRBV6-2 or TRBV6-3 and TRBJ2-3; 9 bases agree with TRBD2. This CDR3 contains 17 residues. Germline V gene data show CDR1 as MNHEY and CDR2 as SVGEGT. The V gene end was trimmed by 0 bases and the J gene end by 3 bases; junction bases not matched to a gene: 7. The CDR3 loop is CASSYSSTLAGTDTQYF. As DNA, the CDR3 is TGTGCCAGCAGTTACTCGAGTACCCTAGCGGGGACAGATACGCAGTATTTT.

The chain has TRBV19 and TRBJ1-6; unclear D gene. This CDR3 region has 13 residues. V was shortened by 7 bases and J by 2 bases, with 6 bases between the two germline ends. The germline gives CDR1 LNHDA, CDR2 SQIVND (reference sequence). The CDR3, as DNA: TGTGCCAGTAAGTCAGCCTATAATTCACCCCTCCACTTT. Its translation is CASKSAYNSPLHF.

In DNA, the CDR3 is TGTGCCAGCAGCCAAGGATGGGGCGCGAACACCGGGGAGCTGTTTTTT. Protein product: CASSQGWGANTGELFF. The chain has TRBV3-1 (or the pseudogene TRBV3-2) and TRBJ2-2; weak D call: TRBD1 (5 bases). CDR3 size: 16 residues. V shed 1 base and J shed 0 bases, with 9 bases lying between them. Germline loops: CDR1 LGHDT, CDR2 YNNKEL (reference sequence).

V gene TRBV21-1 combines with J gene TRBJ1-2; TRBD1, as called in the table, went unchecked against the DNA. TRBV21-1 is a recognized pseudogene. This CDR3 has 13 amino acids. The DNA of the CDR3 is TGTGCCAGCAGGACAGGGGGCGGCTATGGCTACACCTTC. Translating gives CASRTGGGYGYTF.

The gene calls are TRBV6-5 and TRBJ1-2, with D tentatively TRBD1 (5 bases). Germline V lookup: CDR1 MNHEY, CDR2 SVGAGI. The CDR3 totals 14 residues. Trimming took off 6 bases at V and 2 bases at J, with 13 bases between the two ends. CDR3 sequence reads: CASSSGGGNYGYTF. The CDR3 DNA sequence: TGTGCCAGCAGCTCCGGGGGGGGGAACTATGGCTACACCTTC.

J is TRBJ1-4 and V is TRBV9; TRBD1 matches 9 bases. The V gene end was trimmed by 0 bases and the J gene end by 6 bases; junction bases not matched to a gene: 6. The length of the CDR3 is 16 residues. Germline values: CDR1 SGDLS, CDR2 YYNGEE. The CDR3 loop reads CASSVAPGQGYEKLFF. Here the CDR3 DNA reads TGTGCCAGCAGCGTAGCCCCGGGACAGGGTTATGAAAAACTGTTTTTT.